The 30 T cell receptor beta chains listed next were all sequenced from one sample in a study of OX40 agonist ivuxolimab in advanced cancers. TCRdb keeps only in-frame clones here, not all; method: immunoSEQ multiplex PCR. The table includes 100,000 or so clones, about nine tenths detected once. Sequences were derived from CD4+ or CD8+ T cells sorted from blood, sampled in a trial of the OX40 agonist ivuxolimab. The receptors here all came from an adult with an advanced solid tumor such as melanoma, head and neck, liver or kidney cancer.

V usage is TRBV7-9 and J usage is TRBJ2-5; TRBD1 agrees at 11 bases. The junction had 5 bases not matched to a gene; V was cut back by 5 bases and J by 3 bases. Germline assignment: CDR1 SEHNR and CDR2 FQNEAQ (reference sequence). The CDR3 covers 15 residues. CDR3 in amino acids: CASSTGTGGKETQYF. For the CDR3, the DNA is TGTGCCAGCAGCACAGGGACAGGGGGTAAAGAGACCCAGTACTTC.

The genes are TRBV18 and TRBJ2-2, with D unresolved. Germline loops: CDR1 KGHSH, CDR2 LQKENI. CDR3 length: 15 amino acids. The V and J ends lost 0 bases and 3 bases respectively, with 8 bases between them. CDR3 region: CASSPPAGDTGELFF. The CDR3 DNA reads TGTGCCAGCTCACCACCGGCAGGCGACACCGGGGAGCTGTTTTTT. The full variable domain, completed using reference TRBV18 and TRBJ2-2, is NAGVMQNPRHLVRRRGQEARLRCSPMKGHSHVYWYRQLPEEGLKFMVYLQKENIIDESGMPKERFSAEFPKEGPSILRIQQVVRGDSAAYFCASSPPAGDTGELFFGEGSRLTVL.

The chain recombines TRBV5-1 with TRBJ1-1; D gene unclear. Trimming removed 5 bases at V and 5 bases at J, with 16 bases between. This CDR3 is built from 14 residues. Germline V gives CDR1 SGHRS, CDR2 YFSETQ. For the CDR3, the DNA is TGCGCCAGCAGTAACCAACAGCAGGTAACTGAAGCTTTCTTT. Amino acid sequence: CASSNQQQVTEAFF.

The rearrangement uses TRBV7-2 and TRBJ1-1; D call uncertain. Germline CDR1 is SGHTA and CDR2 is FQGNSA. The CDR3 sequence is 13 residues long. V was trimmed by 6 bases and J by 1 base, leaving 9 bases between them. CDR3 sequence (DNA): TGTGCCAGCAGGGACGGGAAGAACACTGAAGCTTTCTTT. This codes for CASRDGKNTEAFF.

V gene TRBV18 combines with J gene TRBJ2-5, with a tentative D call TRBD1 (5 bases). This CDR3 region has 15 residues. Germline values: CDR1 KGHSH, CDR2 LQKENI. V lost 3 bases, J lost 1 base, and 12 bases lay in between. In DNA, the CDR3 is TGTGCCAGCTCACCGCCAGGGAAACCCCAAGAGACCCAGTACTTC. This encodes CASSPPGKPQETQYF. The entire variable domain, with the rest obtained from reference TRBV18 and TRBJ2-5, is as follows: NAGVMQNPRHLVRRRGQEARLRCSPMKGHSHVYWYRQLPEEGLKFMVYLQKENIIDESGMPKERFSAEFPKEGPSILRIQQVVRGDSAAYFCASSPPGKPQETQYFGPGTRLLVL.

V gene TRBV19 combines with J gene TRBJ2-5, with TRBD1 matching 8 bases. Losses at the gene ends were 3 bases for V and 2 bases for J; bases not matched to a gene: 8. The CDR3 is 16 amino acids. Germline V gene lookup returns CDR1 LNHDA and CDR2 SQIVND (reference sequence). CDR3 amino acids: CASSMTLGTGQETQYF. Written as DNA, the CDR3 is TGTGCCAGTAGTATGACCCTAGGGACAGGTCAAGAGACCCAGTACTTC.

The chain recombines TRBV28 with TRBJ1-2, with unresolved D. This CDR3 has 12 amino acids. Germline V gene lookup returns CDR1 MDHEN and CDR2 SYDVKM. With 2 bases removed from V and 4 bases from J, the gap between germline ends came to 5 bases. DNA for the CDR3: TGTGCCAGCAGTTTAAACAGCTATGGCTACACCTTC. Protein product: CASSLNSYGYTF.

This chain links TRBV19 with TRBJ2-2, with 10 nucleotides matching TRBD2. J was trimmed by 7 bases and V by 3 bases; bases with no gene match: 17. Germline V gene lookup returns CDR1 LNHDA and CDR2 SQIVND (reference sequence). The CDR3 has 19 residues. CDR3 loop: CASSMTLGLAGVAGGELFF. CDR3 nucleotides: TGTGCCAGTAGTATGACCCTGGGGCTAGCGGGAGTTGCGGGCGGGGAGCTGTTTTTT. Full variable domain (remainder filled in from reference TRBV19 and TRBJ2-2): DGGITQSPKYLFRKEGQNVTLSCEQNLNHDAMYWYRQDPGQGLRLIYYSQIVNDFQKGDIAEGYSVSREKKESFPLTVTSAQKNPTAFYLCASSMTLGLAGVAGGELFFGEGSRLTVL.

The rearrangement links TRBV5-5 to TRBJ1-2; 9 bases are a match to TRBD1. Germline V lookup: CDR1 SGHKS, CDR2 YYEKEE (reference sequence). The V and J ends lost 3 bases and 5 bases, in that order; junction bases with no gene match: 5. This CDR3 contains 14 residues. CDR3 in amino acids: CASSSRTGDYGYTF. The CDR3 nucleotides read TGTGCCAGCAGCTCCCGGACAGGGGATTATGGCTACACCTTC.

The chain is built from TRBV10-3 and TRBJ1-2; no clear D gene. V was pared by 0 bases and J by 4 bases, with 9 bases between. The CDR3 spans 14 residues. CDR1 is ENHRY, CDR2 SYGVKD, per germline. The CDR3 here is CAISESSVGYGYTF. The CDR3 region has the DNA TGTGCCATCAGTGAGTCGTCGGTAGGCTATGGCTACACCTTC.

The table lists this clone with many counts. This chain connects TRBV21-1 to TRBJ1-5. TRBV21-1 is tagged as a pseudogene. The length of the CDR3 is 15 residues. This CDR3 reads CASSKERARNQPQHF. CDR3 nucleotides: TGTGCCAGCAGCAAAGAAAGGGCACGCAATCAGCCCCAGCATTTT.

The chain employs TRBV2 and TRBJ2-6; TRBD1 agrees at 8 bases. Trimming removed 7 bases from V and 1 base from J; junction bases left unmatched: 6. The length of the CDR3 is 16 residues. Germline values: CDR1 SNHLY, CDR2 FYNNEI. CDR3 sequence (DNA): TGTGCCAGCACGGGCACAGGGGGGTCTGGGGCCAACGTCCTGACTTTC. Amino acids: CASTGTGGSGANVLTF.

The J gene is TRBJ1-4, the V gene TRBV5-1; 7 bases agree with TRBD1. J lost 3 bases, V lost 6 bases, and 5 bases had no gene match. The CDR3 extends over 14 amino acids. Per the germline V gene, CDR1 is SGHRS and CDR2 is YFSETQ. In nucleotides, the CDR3 is TGCGCCAGCACCCCGACAGGGCCTAATGAAAAACTGTTTTTT. Protein product: CASTPTGPNEKLFF.

This chain connects TRBV7-3 to TRBJ2-7, with 10 bases that match TRBD1. The CDR3 length is 13 residues. CDR1 and CDR2 (germline): SGHTA, FQGTGA. With 5 bases clipped from V and 7 bases from J, the junction kept 5 bases outside the gene matches. The CDR3 sequence is CASSRDRGREQYF. Written as DNA, the CDR3 is TGTGCCAGCAGCCGGGACAGGGGTCGGGAGCAGTACTTC.

The chain links TRBV5-1 to TRBJ2-1; D is possibly TRBD2 (6 bases). The CDR3 spans 13 residues. CDR1 is SGHRS and CDR2 is YFSETQ in the germline V gene. Trimming cost V 4 bases and J 5 bases, with 10 bases left between them. CDR3 loop: CASSPGLDNEQFF. The DNA of the CDR3 is TGCGCCAGCAGCCCGGGACTTGACAATGAGCAGTTCTTC.

V is TRBV7-7 and J is TRBJ2-1; 9 bases map to TRBD2. The germline V gene has CDR1 SSHAT and CDR2 FNYEAQ (reference sequence). CDR3 length: 16 residues. Unmatched junction bases numbered 13, after V lost 5 bases and J lost 8 bases. The CDR3 coding sequence is TGTGCCAGCAGCCCCCCCGGGGCGCGGGAGGGCCATGAGCAGTTCTTC. This translates into CASSPPGAREGHEQFF.

V gene TRBV9 combines with J gene TRBJ2-1, with a tentative D call TRBD2 (6 bases). Deletions cut 0 bases from V and 5 bases from J, with 9 bases between. CDR3 length: 14 residues. Looked up from germline, CDR1 is SGDLS and CDR2 is YYNGEE. The DNA for the CDR3 is TGTGCCAGCAGCGTAGCGGGAGAAAACAATGAGCAGTTCTTC. It yields the protein CASSVAGENNEQFF.

The chain couples TRBV6-6 to TRBJ2-5; 7 bases align to TRBD1. With V trimmed by 4 bases and J by 5 bases, 10 bases remained unmatched. The length of the CDR3 is 15 residues. Germline V gene data show CDR1 as MNHNY and CDR2 as SVGAGI (reference sequence). The CDR3 bases are TGTGCCAGCAGTTTCCCTGGGACAGCCAGGGAGACCCAGTACTTC. It specifies CASSFPGTARETQYF.

The chain has TRBV9 and TRBJ2-3, with 7 bases lining up with TRBD2. The CDR3 runs 16 residues. The V gene end was trimmed by 0 bases and the J gene end by 4 bases; junction bases not matched to a gene: 8. Per the germline V gene, CDR1 is SGDLS and CDR2 is YYNGEE. Written as DNA, the CDR3 is TGTGCCAGCAGCGTAGTCGATGGGAGGGCCCCAGATACGCAGTATTTT. Its translation is CASSVVDGRAPDTQYF.

The chain employs TRBV6-6 and TRBJ2-7; 10 nucleotides line up with TRBD1. Germline CDR1 and CDR2: MNHNY and SVGAGI (reference sequence). CDR3 length equals 14 residues. V lost 6 bases to trimming and J lost 2 bases; unmatched junction nucleotides: 4. The CDR3 DNA follows: TGTGCCAGCAGCCAGACAGGGGGCCCCTACGAGCAGTACTTC. Protein product: CASSQTGGPYEQYF.

The chain couples TRBV21-1 to TRBJ2-7; the listed D gene, TRBD2, was not tested against the DNA. TRBV21-1 is labeled a pseudogene. CDR3 length equals 12 residues. The CDR3 reads CASSKLTYEQYF. In DNA, the CDR3 is TGTGCCAGCAGCAAGCTAACCTACGAGCAGTACTTC.

This chain joins TRBV2 and TRBJ2-2; TRBD1 is a possible D gene (7 bases). This CDR3 has 15 amino acids. Trimming cost V 1 base and J 4 bases, with 10 bases left between them. Germline CDR1 and CDR2: SNHLY and FYNNEI. The chain's CDR3 is CASSEEQGGTGELFF. DNA of the CDR3: TGTGCCAGCAGTGAAGAGCAGGGGGGCACCGGGGAGCTGTTTTTT.

This clone appeared once. The rearrangement joins TRBV5-1 to TRBJ2-7, with TRBD2 identical over 7 bases. Germline V gene data show CDR1 as SGHRS and CDR2 as YFSETQ. With 0 bases clipped from V and 3 bases from J, the junction kept 9 bases outside the gene matches. There are 16 residues in the CDR3. The CDR3 spells CASSLAPASGVYEQYF. The CDR3 region has the DNA TGCGCCAGCAGCTTGGCACCGGCTAGCGGCGTCTACGAGCAGTACTTC. Together with reference TRBV5-1 and TRBJ2-7, the CDR3 gives the full variable domain: KAGVTQTPRYLIKTRGQQVTLSCSPISGHRSVSWYQQTPGQGLQFLFEYFSETQRNKGNFPGRFSGRQFSNSRSEMNVSTLELGDSALYLCASSLAPASGVYEQYFGPGTRLTVT.

The chain couples TRBV28 to TRBJ2-1, with 12 bases lining up with TRBD2. The V gene end was trimmed by 5 bases and the J gene end by 7 bases; junction bases not matched to a gene: 15. This CDR3 is built from 18 residues. Per germline, CDR1 MDHEN and CDR2 SYDVKM. The CDR3 sequence is CASSTFTGLAGFLNEQFF. The CDR3, as DNA: TGTGCCAGCAGTACCTTTACCGGACTAGCGGGATTTCTTAATGAGCAGTTCTTC. Combining the CDR3 with reference TRBV28 and TRBJ2-1 gives the whole variable domain DVKVTQSSRYLVKRTGEKVFLECVQDMDHENMFWYRQDPGLGLRLIYFSYDVKMKEKGDIPEGYSVSREKKERFSLILESASTNQTSMYLCASSTFTGLAGFLNEQFFGPGTRLTVL.

The CDR3 region has the DNA TGTGCCATCAGTGCGAGCGGGAGCTCCTACAATGAGCAGTTCTTC. Amino acid sequence: CAISASGSSYNEQFF. The rearrangement uses TRBV10-3 and TRBJ2-1, with TRBD2 matching 8 bases. In germline, CDR1 is ENHRY, CDR2 SYGVKD. After removal of 4 bases from V and 0 bases from J, the junction contained 2 bases not matched to a gene. The CDR3 has 15 amino acids.

The V and J genes are TRBV28 and TRBJ1-1; D ambiguous. CDR3 length: 12 residues. V gave up 5 bases and J gave up 11 bases, with 15 bases separating them. Germline values: CDR1 MDHEN, CDR2 SYDVKM. The CDR3 here is CASSISGTRAFF. In nucleotides, the CDR3 is TGTGCCAGCAGTATTTCCGGTACTCGGGCTTTCTTT.

The V and J genes are TRBV9 and TRBJ2-5; 15 nucleotides match TRBD2. Trimming removed 3 bases from V and 6 bases from J; junction bases left unmatched: 9. The V gene's germline CDR1 is SGDLS and CDR2 YYNGEE. CDR3 length: 17 amino acids. CDR3: CASSAEKGLAGGQTQYF. Here the CDR3 DNA reads TGTGCCAGCAGCGCAGAAAAGGGACTAGCGGGAGGACAGACCCAGTACTTC.

The chain has TRBV5-4 and TRBJ2-7; no reliable D call. V lost 2 bases, J lost 6 bases, and 12 bases lay in between. The CDR3 is made up of 13 amino acids. CDR1 SGHNT and CDR2 YYREEE come from the germline V gene (reference sequence). The CDR3 loop reads CASSFSRSREQYF. The CDR3 region has the DNA TGTGCCAGCAGCTTTTCTCGGTCACGCGAGCAGTACTTC.

The V and J genes are TRBV19 and TRBJ1-2, with D possibly matching TRBD1 (6 bases). V gave up 3 bases and J gave up 4 bases, with 12 bases separating them. The germline V gene encodes CDR1 LNHDA and CDR2 SQIVND (reference sequence). This CDR3 comprises 14 residues. Written as DNA, the CDR3 is TGTGCCAGTAGTATCCCAGGGGCGGGCTATGGCTACACCTTC. It translates to CASSIPGAGYGYTF. The complete variable domain, with remaining parts taken from reference TRBV19 and TRBJ1-2, reads DGGITQSPKYLFRKEGQNVTLSCEQNLNHDAMYWYRQDPGQGLRLIYYSQIVNDFQKGDIAEGYSVSREKKESFPLTVTSAQKNPTAFYLCASSIPGAGYGYTFGSGTRLTVV.

The chain joins TRBV5-1 to TRBJ2-1; 9 nucleotides line up with TRBD1. The germline CDR1 and CDR2 sequences are SGHRS and YFSETQ. The CDR3 has 17 residues. V lost 0 bases and J lost 4; bases outside the gene matches: 8. The CDR3 nucleotides read TGCGCCAGCAGCTTGGCCCATTTGGACAGGGGATACAATGAGCAGTTCTTC. Amino acids: CASSLAHLDRGYNEQFF.